The clone carrying this T cell receptor beta chain was observed a handful of times. A second about 7 to 11 cycle PCR used barcoded and J-beta primers. MiXCR, run by TCRdb on the 5' RACE reads, gives a single entry per CDR3 protein. The sample contains approximately 810,000 distinct CDR3 sequences, 25% to 35% of which appear only once. This sample was taken from a study of blood T cells in healthy people across ages. The germline V gene has CDR1 SNHLY and CDR2 FYNNEI. Deletions cut 8 bases from V and 6 bases from J, with 14 bases between. The length of the CDR3 is 14 residues. Material: blood. The clonotype comes from a woman over 75 in good health. V gene TRBV2 combines with J gene TRBJ1-6; no reliable D call. The CDR3 sequence: CASLVTASNSPLHF. Written as DNA, the CDR3 is TGTGCCAGCCTAGTTACGGCGTCTAATTCACCCCTCCACTTT.